A single T cell receptor beta chain is shown here with its context. This clonotype was counted ten times or more. No cognate antigen has been identified for it. No per-base quality is available; no much larger clone lies one base away. The data were obtained in a study of CD8 T cells in ankylosing spondylitis (dated by TCRdb to between 2016 and 2019). Regarding the complete study: The study set out to find disease-linked TCR variants by profiling T cell receptor beta repertoires in ankylosing spondylitis patients and healthy donors. Peripheral blood was sampled, and synovial fluid was also collected from ankylosing spondylitis patients. In total, the full study cohort was made up of roughly 100 healthy donors and roughly 27 ankylosing spondylitis patients. Results and caveats for the whole study, not just this receptor: Some TCR beta motif variants had previously been reported in synovial fluid and blood of reactive arthritis patients, which suggested common disease-initiation mechanisms. A TCR beta motif made up of fewer than 10 highly homologous amino acid variants appeared to be characteristic of blood from ankylosing spondylitis patients. The disease-linked clones were reported as significantly enriched in matched synovial fluid samples from ankylosing spondylitis patients. The disease-linked clones had a CD8+ phenotype and were found at relatively low frequencies in peripheral blood.

The reads were generated on an Illumina HiSeq 2500. Quantitative 5'-RACE with molecular barcodes was used to prepare TCR beta libraries. The study's own analysis went as follows. A new computational method, built on a probabilistic model of VDJ rearrangement, was used to identify disease-linked TCR variants. The public reads were quality trimmed at Q25 with fastp and then assembled into clones with MiXCR by TCRdb, keeping productive beta chains. Every entry covers one CDR3 protein and lists the most common genes and DNA from its rows. It is TCRdb's table, rather than the study itself, that gives the V and J calls and clone size. The sample contains 200,000 to 250,000 distinct CDR3 sequences, approximately 24% of them found a single time. About 7% of the sample rests with the top ten. Unmatched junction bases come to 3, with V trimmed by 0 bases and J by 8 bases. For CDR1 and CDR2, the germline V gene lists MGHRA and YSYEKL. Counted from cysteine to phenylalanine, this CDR3 has 14 amino acids. The retained sequence is limited to the CDR3, 42 bases, with the frame set at the first base.

This sequence originates from a male donor with ankylosing spondylitis or in good health (not recorded which). Sequencing was done on a sample of blood, either unsorted or a sorted T cell fraction (not recorded which). The rearranged segments are TRBV4-1 and TRBJ1-4, with 7 bases in between that match TRBD1. The nucleotide sequence is TGCGCCAGCAGCCAAGAAACGACAGGGGAAAAACTGTTTTTT. It codes for CASSQETTGEKLFF.